This T cell receptor beta chain is from a study of cytomegalovirus exposure and HLA in healthy donors. Study results and caveats: Indistinguishable V segments such as TRBV6-2 and TRBV6-3 were excluded. It was 150 to 200 TCR beta chains that were listed as cytomegalovirus-associated. Analysis performed later showed TCR beta chains linked to HLA being more clonally expanded than equally common others.

V gave up 5 bases and J gave up 5 bases, with 18 bases separating them. The length of the CDR3 is 16 residues. Germline CDR1 and CDR2: SGHTA and FQGNSA. This clone was counted a few times. Its cognate antigen is unknown. Both 60 Vbeta primers and 13 Jbeta primers went into the PCR. Data came from immunoSEQ multiplex PCR; TCRdb stores just in-frame clones and leaves some out. Among 100,000 to 150,000 clones listed, roughly 74% were seen once. The V and J genes are TRBV7-2 and TRBJ2-2, with D maybe TRBD1 (8 bases). The sample consisted of PBMCs. This TCR derives from a male donor in good health and CMV-seronegative. CDR3 nucleotides: TGTGCCAGCAGCCAAGGACAGGGAGGGGGGACCGGGGAGCTGTTTTTT. It is translated as CASSQGQGGGTGELFF.